This entry lists 18 T cell receptor beta chains sequenced from one sample in a study of shared clonotypes between healthy human individuals. TCRdb's copy holds only in-frame clones and misses some; the assay was immunoSEQ multiplex PCR. The sample gives about 2 million clones, approximately 95% of which show up once; more than 0.1% is in the top ten. The specimen was naive CD4+ T cells sorted from blood. The subset here: CD45RA+ positively selected. The receptors stem from a man younger than 30 in good health.

The V and J genes are TRBV5-1 and TRBJ2-2; TRBD1 matches 9 bases. J was trimmed by 6 bases and V by 4 bases; bases with no gene match: 4. The CDR3 totals 14 residues. Germline loops: CDR1 SGHRS, CDR2 YFSETQ. CDR3 protein: CASSPGQGPGELFF. The DNA of the CDR3 is TGCGCCAGCAGCCCCGGACAGGGGCCCGGGGAGCTGTTTTTT.

This chain connects TRBV4-3 to TRBJ2-3; the D is unclear. Germline V gene sequence: CDR1 LGHNA, CDR2 YSLEER. The CDR3 has 11 residues. The CDR3 coding sequence is TGCCCTTGCGACACCACAGATACGCAGTATTTT. This gives the protein CPCDTTDTQYF.

This chain connects TRBV30 to TRBJ1-2; D is undetermined. Germline lookup yields CDR1 GTSNPN and CDR2 SVGIG (reference sequence). The CDR3 sequence is 12 residues long. The V end lost 1 base, the J end lost 8 bases, and 11 bases lay between the germline ends. The CDR3 spells CAWSAPGAGYTF. Here the CDR3 DNA reads TGTGCCTGGAGTGCCCCAGGCGCCGGCTACACCTTC.

The rearrangement links TRBV18 to TRBJ2-1; 9 nucleotides match TRBD1. The germline gives CDR1 KGHSH, CDR2 LQKENI. CDR3 length equals 14 residues. The junction had 7 bases not matched to a gene; V was cut back by 6 bases and J by 7 bases. CDR3 DNA: TGTGCCAGCTCCTCGGGACAGGGTTATAATGAGCAGTTCTTC. It encodes CASSSGQGYNEQFF.

The V call is TRBV6-6, the J call TRBJ1-2; unclear D gene. Trimming stripped 3 bases from V and 11 bases from J, with 16 bases between. The CDR3 covers 13 residues. Per germline, CDR1 MNHNY and CDR2 SVGAGI (reference sequence). The CDR3 sequence is CASSYFTPSGYTF. CDR3 bases: TGTGCCAGCAGTTATTTTACCCCGAGTGGGTACACCTTC.

The V gene is TRBV18, the J gene TRBJ2-1; D might be TRBD2 (6 bases). This CDR3 is built from 18 residues. The germline V and J ends were trimmed by 4 bases and 3 bases, with 22 bases remaining between them. Per germline, CDR1 KGHSH and CDR2 LQKENI. The CDR3 nucleotides read TGTGCCAGCTCACGATTCACGCTAAGGGAGGAGATCTACAATGAGCAGTTCTTC. Translation: CASSRFTLREEIYNEQFF.

The rearrangement joins TRBV2 to TRBJ1-1; weak D call: TRBD1 (5 bases). Trimming stripped 7 bases from V and 6 bases from J, with 21 bases between. CDR3 length: 15 amino acids. Germline CDR1 and CDR2: SNHLY and FYNNEI. The DNA for the CDR3 is TGTGCCAGCACCTGGAAAGGGCCGAGAGGGGCTGAAGCTTTCTTT. It yields the protein CASTWKGPRGAEAFF.

In its sample, this clone was seen once. The V gene is TRBV19, the J gene TRBJ1-1; 9 positions agree with TRBD1. CDR3 size: 15 residues. In germline, CDR1 is LNHDA, CDR2 SQIVND (reference sequence). V lost 6 bases to trimming and J lost 6 bases; unmatched junction nucleotides: 11. For the CDR3, the DNA is TGTGCCAGTAGGACTCCACAGGGGGCCGAACCTGAAGCTTTCTTT. This codes for CASRTPQGAEPEAFF.

This sequence joins TRBV25-1 and TRBJ1-5; no clear D gene. V dropped 1 base and J dropped 1 base, with 8 bases sitting between them. CDR3 length equals 15 residues. Germline V gene data show CDR1 as MGHDK and CDR2 as SYGVNS. The CDR3 nucleotides are TGTGCCAGCAGTGAATCCGGAACCAGCAATCAGCCCCAGCATTTT. It encodes CASSESGTSNQPQHF.

The chain combines TRBV20-1 with TRBJ2-1, with D maybe TRBD2 (5 bases). The CDR3 is made up of 11 amino acids. Trimming pared 5 bases from V and 12 bases from J, leaving 14 bases between. In germline, CDR1 is DFQATT, CDR2 SNEGSKA (reference sequence). The CDR3 DNA reads TGCAGTGCTTCCGACTCCGCGGGGCAGTTCTTC. This gives the protein CSASDSAGQFF.

This chain connects TRBV27 to TRBJ1-4, with 7 bases fitting TRBD1. The CDR3 is 16 amino acids. V dropped 6 bases and J dropped 8; count of bases not matched to a gene: 15. Germline V gene sequence: CDR1 MNHEY, CDR2 SMNVEV (reference sequence). The CDR3, as DNA: TGTGCCAGCAGCCTAGGGACAGATCAAATTAGGGAAAAACTGTTTTTT. Its protein product is CASSLGTDQIREKLFF.

This clone was counted a single time. V gene TRBV5-6 combines with J gene TRBJ2-1; no clear D. Trimming shortened V by 0 bases and J by 2 bases, and 6 bases separated the two germline ends. There are 14 residues in the CDR3. Germline CDR1 and CDR2: SGHDT and YYEEEE. CDR3 in DNA: TGTGCCAGCAGCTTGGCCCAGGCCTACAATGAGCAGTTCTTC. It is translated as CASSLAQAYNEQFF.

The CDR3 sequence is CASSLGTAFHREYNSPLHF. The DNA for the CDR3 is TGTGCCAGCAGCTTGGGAACGGCCTTTCACAGGGAATATAATTCACCCCTCCACTTT. The J gene is TRBJ1-6, the V gene TRBV5-6, with D possibly being TRBD1 (6 bases). Trimming took 0 bases from V and 4 from J, leaving 20 bases between them. The germline V gene has CDR1 SGHDT and CDR2 YYEEEE. The CDR3 contains 19 residues.

The J gene is TRBJ1-4, the V gene TRBV18; the D gene is possibly TRBD1 (5 bases). This CDR3 region has 15 residues. V was clipped by 2 bases and J by 6 bases, with 13 bases between them. Germline V gene sequence: CDR1 KGHSH, CDR2 LQKENI. The CDR3 loop reads CASSPSRGDYEKLFF. Written as DNA, the CDR3 is TGTGCCAGCTCACCATCCCGGGGGGACTATGAAAAACTGTTTTTT.

This clone was recorded only once. The chain couples TRBV28 to TRBJ2-7, with D maybe TRBD1 (5 bases). Germline V gene lookup returns CDR1 MDHEN and CDR2 SYDVKM. Trimming removed 3 bases at V and 3 bases at J, with 12 bases between. The CDR3 spans 14 residues. CDR3 region: CASSFWQGNYEQYF. The CDR3 DNA is TGTGCCAGCAGTTTTTGGCAGGGAAACTACGAGCAGTACTTC. The entire variable domain, with the rest obtained from reference TRBV28 and TRBJ2-7, is as follows: DVKVTQSSRYLVKRTGEKVFLECVQDMDHENMFWYRQDPGLGLRLIYFSYDVKMKEKGDIPEGYSVSREKKERFSLILESASTNQTSMYLCASSFWQGNYEQYFGPGTRLTVT.

This chain links TRBV19 with TRBJ2-7; D tentatively reads TRBD1 or TRBD2 (6 bases each). CDR1 LNHDA and CDR2 SQIVND come from the germline V gene (reference sequence). The V end lost 4 bases, the J end lost 0 bases, and 16 bases lay between the germline ends. The CDR3 has 16 residues. For the CDR3, the DNA is TGTGCCAGTAGTAAGGGGGGCCTCATAAGCTCCTACGAGCAGTACTTC. This translates into CASSKGGLISSYEQYF. The full variable domain, rest sourced from reference TRBV19 and TRBJ2-7, is DGGITQSPKYLFRKEGQNVTLSCEQNLNHDAMYWYRQDPGQGLRLIYYSQIVNDFQKGDIAEGYSVSREKKESFPLTVTSAQKNPTAFYLCASSKGGLISSYEQYFGPGTRLTVT.

The CDR3 bases are TGTGCCATCGGCCGGACTAGCGGGCTGAATGAGCAGTTCTTC. Protein product: CAIGRTSGLNEQFF. The chain has TRBV10-3 and TRBJ2-1; 11 nucleotides agree with TRBD2. CDR1 is ENHRY and CDR2 is SYGVKD in the germline V gene. This CDR3 is built from 14 residues. Trimming took 8 bases from V and 7 from J; bases not matched to a gene: 7.

The V gene is TRBV2, the J gene TRBJ2-3; 10 bases fit TRBD1. This CDR3 has 14 amino acids. Trimming removed 8 bases from V and 0 bases from J; junction bases left unmatched: 2. Germline CDR1 is SNHLY and CDR2 is FYNNEI. CDR3: CASDRGLSTDTQYF. In DNA form, the CDR3 reads TGTGCCAGCGACAGGGGGCTCAGCACAGATACGCAGTATTTT. The entire variable domain, with the rest obtained from reference TRBV2 and TRBJ2-3, is as follows: EPEVTQTPSHQVTQMGQEVILRCVPISNHLYFYWYRQILGQKVEFLVSFYNNEISEKSEIFDDQFSVERPDGSNFTLKIRSTKLEDSAMYFCASDRGLSTDTQYFGPGTRLTVL.